Here is one T cell receptor beta chain with its context. Trimming took 1 base from V and 6 from J, leaving 14 bases between them. Germline CDR1 and CDR2: SQVTM and ANQGSEA. The CDR3 is made up of 14 amino acids. The repertoire was sequenced with immunoSEQ multiplex PCR; TCRdb's copy has only in-frame clones and lacks some. The profile shows roughly 500,000 clones, around 78% of them singletons. This specimen comes from a study of shared T cell receptors in the human thymus. These data are also associated with another study on human thymus T cells. This second study says: Healthy Finnish infants undergoing corrective surgery for congenital heart defects provided the donor material. Corrective heart surgery yielded resections, and these provided the thymus tissue. Overlap was high between thymic repertoires from unrelated individuals, as reported in related research.

The TCR sequence derives from a boy younger than two with a congenital heart defect. The chain links TRBV29-1 to TRBJ2-3; D possibly corresponds to TRBD2 (5 bases). Sequencing was carried out using thymocytes. The CDR3 spells CSVEAGTRADTQYF. CDR3 coding DNA: TGCAGCGTTGAAGCCGGAACGAGGGCGGATACGCAGTATTTT.